This T cell receptor (beta chain) was captured by sequencing in a study of T-cell memory formation after mild COVID-19 (dated by TCRdb to about 2021). With respect to the entire study: TCR sequence clusters from the two donors were largely donor specific. The cohort comprised two young, previously healthy adult volunteers, one female and one male. In two donors, T-cell clones that expanded and contracted after mild COVID-19 were followed by sequencing TCRalpha and TCRbeta repertoires longitudinally. General findings and caveats noted by the study authors: SARS-CoV-2 specificity of the second-wave clones peaking on day 37 was not confirmed. The study covered only a couple of mild cases, and larger cohorts including severe cases with pre-infection samples were considered necessary. Contracting CD4+ clones were found mainly in CM and EM memory subsets, while CD8+ clones were enriched in EMRA. Clones contracting from day 15 to 85 had balanced CD4/CD8 phenotypes, while a second wave expanding from day 15 to 37 was biased towards CD4+. Some responding clones were detected in pre-infection memory, which suggested that pre-existing cross-reactive memory T cells had joined the SARS-CoV-2 response.

The germline ends are 12 bases apart after V is trimmed by 3 bases and J by 4 bases. Including the terminal cysteine and phenylalanine, the CDR3 comprises 14 residues. The CDR3 DNA has 42 bases and is translated from base 1. Taken from the germline V gene (reference sequence), the CDR1 and CDR2 loops are SEHNR and FQNEAQ. On this clonotype itself: It has no known antigen specificity. Per-base quality was not reported, and no clone a single base away is much larger than it.

The listed sequencing device is Illumina NovaSeq 6000. TCRalpha and TCRbeta cDNA libraries were built by 5'RACE with constant-segment primers, adding sample barcodes and unique molecular identifiers. RNA was extracted from every sample with Trizol reagent. Amplification of the libraries took two PCR steps, and the second step added a second sample barcode plus Illumina TruSeq adapters. Libraries were sequenced on an Illumina NovaSeq with 2 x 150 bp paired-end reads. In the authors' own workflow: The reads were demultiplexed and collapsed into UMI-guided consensus sequences using migec v1.2.7. Using mixcr v2.1.11, the UMI consensuses were aligned to TRA and TRB V and J templates and assembled into clonotypes. A clonotype was counted as expanded or contracted only when both edgeR and NoisET called the clonotype significant, with the noise models trained on biological replicates. edgeR calls used a false discovery rate-adjusted p below 0.01 and a log2 fold-change threshold of 1. As an exploratory analysis of dynamics, max-normalized trajectories of the 1000 most abundant clonotypes were examined by PCA with hierarchical clustering. Separately sequenced CD4+ and CD8+ repertoires were used to assign a CD4 or CD8 phenotype to each responding clone. The public reads were reprocessed in TCRdb via fastp at Q25 and MiXCR, keeping in-frame beta chains. Here each entry gathers all rows of one CDR3 protein and keeps the most common genes and DNA. These V and J calls rely on TCRdb rather than the paper's analysis. A total of 250,000 to 400,000 distinct CDR3 sequences appear in this sample, 14% of them only once. 21% of the sample is taken by the ten largest.

Ficoll-Paque density gradient centrifugation was used to isolate PBMCs. The sample comprised PBMCs or a T cell subset sorted from them (not recorded which). The source of this sequence is a man younger than 35 who had mild COVID-19 (a few samples of this study predate the infection). The sample titles of this study are shuffled in the database, so cell type and time point are left out; the donor was told from shared clones. This receptor chain uses TRBV7-9 and TRBJ1-1; no confident D gene assignment can be made. Here the CDR3 is given as CASSFGMLVTEAFF. The base sequence is TGTGCCAGCAGCTTCGGGATGTTGGTCACTGAAGCTTTCTTT.